The clone carrying this TCR beta chain was recorded at least ten times. These data belong to a study of metastatic and nonmetastatic thyroid tumors. Ahead of thyroid surgery, no patient had received treatment of any kind. This CDR3 is 16 amino acids long. The germline CDR1 and CDR2 sequences are SGDLS and YYNGEE. V dropped 4 bases and J dropped 7 bases, with 20 bases sitting between them. TCRdb re-called clones from the PCR reads using MiXCR. Of approximately 12,000 clones in the sample, around 23% were seen once. J is TRBJ2-2 and V is TRBV9; D uncertain. The sequence derives from a male donor with papillary thyroid cancer or a benign thyroid nodule (not recorded which). Some clones in this sample may be carry-over from other donors' samples. The material sequenced was blood. CDR3 amino acids: CASSLSGPSRGGELFF. As DNA, the CDR3 is TGTGCCAGCAGCCTGTCCGGACCCTCGCGTGGCGGGGAGCTGTTTTTT.